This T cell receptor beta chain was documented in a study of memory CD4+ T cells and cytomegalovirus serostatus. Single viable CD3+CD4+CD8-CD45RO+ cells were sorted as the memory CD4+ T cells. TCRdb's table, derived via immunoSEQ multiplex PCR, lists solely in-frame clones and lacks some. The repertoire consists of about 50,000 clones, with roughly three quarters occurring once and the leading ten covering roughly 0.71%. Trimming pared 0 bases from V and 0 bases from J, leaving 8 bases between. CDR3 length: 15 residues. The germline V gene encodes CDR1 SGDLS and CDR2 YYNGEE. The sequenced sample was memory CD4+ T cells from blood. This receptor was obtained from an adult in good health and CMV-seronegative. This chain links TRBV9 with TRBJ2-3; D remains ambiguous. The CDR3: CASSVVPGSTDTQYF. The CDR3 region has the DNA TGTGCCAGCAGCGTAGTTCCGGGTAGCACAGATACGCAGTATTTT.